This T cell receptor beta chain derives from a study of cytomegalovirus exposure and HLA in healthy donors. Study observations and caveats: TCR beta V- and J-gene trimming, according to a later analysis, was linked to a missense DCLRE1C variant. Common viral pathogens seemed to be connected with several of the most significant clusters, according to a later analysis. Many donors shared some public TCRs, even though most TCR sequences were rare.

A word on this clone: Its target is not known.

PCR employed 60 Vbeta and 13 Jbeta primers. TCRdb's copy holds only in-frame clones and misses some; the assay was immunoSEQ multiplex PCR. The sample contains about 160,000 clones, 75% to 80% of which appear only once. The length of the CDR3 is 13 residues. The J segment lost 11 bases and the V segment lost 7 bases, leaving 5 bases of the junction unmatched. Germline CDR1 and CDR2: MDHEN and SYDVKM. The rearrangement uses TRBV28 and TRBJ1-6; TRBD1 matches 10 bases. Sequences were obtained from PBMCs. The TCR was taken from a woman in her 50s in good health and CMV-seropositive. CDR3 loop: CASTGQGETPLHF. CDR3 coding DNA: TGTGCCAGCACTGGACAGGGGGAGACACCCCTCCACTTT.